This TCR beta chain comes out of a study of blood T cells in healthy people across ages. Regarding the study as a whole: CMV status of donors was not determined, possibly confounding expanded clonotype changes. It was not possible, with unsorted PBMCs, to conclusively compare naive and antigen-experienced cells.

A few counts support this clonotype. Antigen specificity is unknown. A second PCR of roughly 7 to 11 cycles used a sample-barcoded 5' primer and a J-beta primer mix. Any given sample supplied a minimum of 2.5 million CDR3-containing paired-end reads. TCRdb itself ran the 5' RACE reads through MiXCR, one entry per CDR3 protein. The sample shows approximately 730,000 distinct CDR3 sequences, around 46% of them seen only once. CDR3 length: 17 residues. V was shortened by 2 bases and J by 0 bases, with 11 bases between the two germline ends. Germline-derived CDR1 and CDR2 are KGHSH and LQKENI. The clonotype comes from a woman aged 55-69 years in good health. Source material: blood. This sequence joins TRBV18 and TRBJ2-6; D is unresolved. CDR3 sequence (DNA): TGTGCCAGCTCACCAGTTGGCCAAAACTCTGGGGCCAACGTCCTGACTTTC. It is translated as CASSPVGQNSGANVLTF. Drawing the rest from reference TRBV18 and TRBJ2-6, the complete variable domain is NAGVMQNPRHLVRRRGQEARLRCSPMKGHSHVYWYRQLPEEGLKFMVYLQKENIIDESGMPKERFSAEFPKEGPSILRIQQVVRGDSAAYFCASSPVGQNSGANVLTFGAGSRLTVL.